This T cell receptor beta chain was recovered during a study of blood T cell repertoires in COVID-19. In the study overall: Sample material is recorded as cDNA or gDNA derived from T cells, B-cell-depleted T cells, or PBMCs.

Some clones are missing from TCRdb's copy, which holds only in-frame ones; the method was immunoSEQ multiplex PCR. The sample gives around 140,000 clones, approximately 78% of which show up once; approximately 14% is in the top ten. This clone was counted many times. CDR1 and CDR2 from the germline V gene are MNHEY and SVGAGI. The CDR3 totals 15 residues. Germline trimming cut 2 bases from V and 8 bases from J; bases unmatched to any gene: 6. The TCR originated in a human donor with acute or convalescent COVID-19. The donor label of this sample is uncertain. The sequenced material came from peripheral blood. V is TRBV6-5 and J is TRBJ2-4; 10 bases match TRBD1. The CDR3 region has the DNA TGTGCCAGCAGTTACGGACAGGGGGAAGTGGACATTCAGTACTTC. This gives the protein CASSYGQGEVDIQYF.